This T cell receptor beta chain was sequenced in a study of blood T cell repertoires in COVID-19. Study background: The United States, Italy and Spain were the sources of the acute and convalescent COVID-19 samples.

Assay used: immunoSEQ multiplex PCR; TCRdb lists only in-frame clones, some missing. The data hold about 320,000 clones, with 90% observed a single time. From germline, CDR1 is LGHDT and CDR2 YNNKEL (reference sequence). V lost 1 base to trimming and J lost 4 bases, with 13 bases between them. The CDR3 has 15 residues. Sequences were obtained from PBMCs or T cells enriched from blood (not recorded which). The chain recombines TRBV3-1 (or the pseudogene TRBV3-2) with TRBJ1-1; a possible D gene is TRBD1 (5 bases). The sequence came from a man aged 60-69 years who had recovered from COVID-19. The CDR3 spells CASSQALQVGTEAFF. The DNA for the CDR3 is TGTGCCAGCAGCCAAGCGCTACAGGTGGGCACTGAAGCTTTCTTT.